This paragraph covers one T cell receptor beta chain sequence. As yet, its antigen is unknown. The V gene lost 7 bases and the J gene lost 1 base, with 17 bases spanning the gap. This CDR3 contains 15 residues. CDR1 and CDR2 (germline): SEHNR, FQNEAQ (reference sequence). PCR primers comprised 60 Vbeta and 13 Jbeta primers. The data were produced by immunoSEQ multiplex PCR, yet TCRdb's version contains in-frame clones alone and is incomplete. The table includes about 200,000 clones, about 79% detected once. This entry belongs to a study of cytomegalovirus exposure and HLA in healthy donors. Study outcomes and limitations: Follow-up analysis found HLA locus-dependent TCR association rates, highest for DRB1 and lowest for HLA-C.

Material: PBMCs. The sequence was obtained from a boy aged 2-9 years in good health and CMV-seronegative. The rearrangement links TRBV7-9 to TRBJ2-7, with D possibly being TRBD2 (6 bases). The CDR3 protein is CASTPGRGLSYEQYF. The CDR3 nucleotides read TGTGCCAGCACCCCTGGACGGGGGTTATCCTACGAGCAGTACTTC.